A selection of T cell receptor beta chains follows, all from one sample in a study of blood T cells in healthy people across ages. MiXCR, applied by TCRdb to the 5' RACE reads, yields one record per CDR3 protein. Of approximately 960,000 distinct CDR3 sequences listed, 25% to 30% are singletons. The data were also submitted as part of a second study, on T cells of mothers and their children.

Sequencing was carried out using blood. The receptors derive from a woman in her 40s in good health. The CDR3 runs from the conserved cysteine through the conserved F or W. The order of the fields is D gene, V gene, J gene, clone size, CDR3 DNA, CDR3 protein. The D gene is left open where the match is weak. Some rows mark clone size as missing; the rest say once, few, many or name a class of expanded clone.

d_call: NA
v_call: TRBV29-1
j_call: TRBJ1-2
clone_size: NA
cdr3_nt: TGCAGCGTTGAATATTCCTCCTATGGCTACACCTTC
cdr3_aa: CSVEYSSYGYTF

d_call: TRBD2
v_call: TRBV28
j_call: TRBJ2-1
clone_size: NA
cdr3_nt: TGTGCCAGCAGTGTATCGAATATGGGACTACTTGAGCAGTTCTTC
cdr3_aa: CASSVSNMGLLEQFF

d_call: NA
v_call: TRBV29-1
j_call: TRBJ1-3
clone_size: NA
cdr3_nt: TGCAGCGTGGGCCAGGGGACTGGAAACACCATATATTTT
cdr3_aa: CSVGQGTGNTIYF

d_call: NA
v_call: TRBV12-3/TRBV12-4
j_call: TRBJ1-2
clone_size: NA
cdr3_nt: TGTGCCAGCAGTTTAGGCCCCTCGGGGGGCGAGTATGGCTACACCTTC
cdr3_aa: CASSLGPSGGEYGYTF

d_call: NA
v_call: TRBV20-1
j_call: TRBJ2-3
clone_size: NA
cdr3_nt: TGCAGTGCTGAAAATCGGGGGGGGACAGATGCGCAGTATTTT
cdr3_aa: CSAENRGGTDAQYF

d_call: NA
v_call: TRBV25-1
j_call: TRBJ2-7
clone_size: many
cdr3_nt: TGTGCCAGCAGTGTAGCCTCCTACGAGCAGTACTTC
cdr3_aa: CASSVASYEQYF

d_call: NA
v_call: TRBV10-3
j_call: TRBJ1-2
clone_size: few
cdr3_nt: TGTGCCATCAGTGAGGTGACAAACAGCTATGGCTACACCTTC
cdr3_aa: CAISEVTNSYGYTF

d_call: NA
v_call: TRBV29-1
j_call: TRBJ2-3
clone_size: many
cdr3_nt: TGCAGCGTTGATCAAACGGCTGATACGCAGTATTTT
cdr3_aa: CSVDQTADTQYF

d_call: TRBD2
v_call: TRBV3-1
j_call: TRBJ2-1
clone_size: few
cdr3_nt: TGTGCCAGCAGCCTTCGCGGAGCTAGCGGGGGGGCCAGGCGGAATGAGCAGTTCTTC
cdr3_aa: CASSLRGASGGARRNEQFF

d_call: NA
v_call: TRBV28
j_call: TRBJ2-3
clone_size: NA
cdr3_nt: TGTGCCACTTCCGGGACACCCGCAGATACGCAGTATTTT
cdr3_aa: CATSGTPADTQYF

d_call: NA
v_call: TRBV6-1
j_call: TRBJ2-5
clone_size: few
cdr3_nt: TGTGCCAGCAGCTATGGGACAACCTCCAATGAGCAGTACTTC
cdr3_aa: CASSYGTTSNEQYF

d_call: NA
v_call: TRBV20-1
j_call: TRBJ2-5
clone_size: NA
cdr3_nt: TGCAGTGCTGGGCTAGGGGCACAAGAGACCCAGTACTTC
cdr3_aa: CSAGLGAQETQYF

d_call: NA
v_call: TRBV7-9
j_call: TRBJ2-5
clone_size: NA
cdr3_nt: TGTGCCAGCAGCAATCCCCTGGGCAGCATAACAGAGACCCAGTACTTC
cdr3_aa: CASSNPLGSITETQYF

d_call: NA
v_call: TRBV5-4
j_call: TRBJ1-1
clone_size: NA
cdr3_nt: TGTGCCAGCGGCGGGGCCCAGAACACTGAAGCTTTCTTT
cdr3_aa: CASGGAQNTEAFF

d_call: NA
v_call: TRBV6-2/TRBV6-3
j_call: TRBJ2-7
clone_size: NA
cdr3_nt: TGTGCCAGCGCCAAACTGCGGGGACTTGGCTACGATCAGTACTTC
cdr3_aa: CASAKLRGLGYDQYF

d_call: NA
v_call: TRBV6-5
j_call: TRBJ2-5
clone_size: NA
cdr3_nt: TGTGCCAGCGCTTCAGGAGGCAAAGAGACCCAGTACTTC
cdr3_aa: CASASGGKETQYF

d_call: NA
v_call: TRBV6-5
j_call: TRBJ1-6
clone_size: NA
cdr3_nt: TGTGCCAGCAGTAACCTTTTCGCGTCGGAAGCTAATTCACCCCTCCACTTT
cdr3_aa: CASSNLFASEANSPLHF

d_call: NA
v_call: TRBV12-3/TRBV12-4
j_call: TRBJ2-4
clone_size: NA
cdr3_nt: TGTGCCAGCAGTGCCCGGGGGGCCGCGGGGCCAATAGCCAAAAACATTCAGTACTTC
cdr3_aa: CASSARGAAGPIAKNIQYF

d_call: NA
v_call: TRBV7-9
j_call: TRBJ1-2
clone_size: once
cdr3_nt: TGTGCCAGCAGCTTAAGGGGGGCGCAAGATGGCTACACCTTC
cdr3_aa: CASSLRGAQDGYTF

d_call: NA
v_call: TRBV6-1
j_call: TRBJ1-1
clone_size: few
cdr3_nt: TGTGCCAGCGTCTTAGGGACGAGGAACACTGAAGCTTTCTTT
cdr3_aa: CASVLGTRNTEAFF

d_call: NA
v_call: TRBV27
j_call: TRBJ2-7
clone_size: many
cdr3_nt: TGTGCCAGCAGTTTCGCAGGGGACTACGAGCAGTACTTC
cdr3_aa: CASSFAGDYEQYF

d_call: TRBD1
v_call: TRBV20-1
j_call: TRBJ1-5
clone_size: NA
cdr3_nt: TGCAGTGCTATCCGGGACAGGGGAATTGATGCCCAGCATTTT
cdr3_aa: CSAIRDRGIDAQHF

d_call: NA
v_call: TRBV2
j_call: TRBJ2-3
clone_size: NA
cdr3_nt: TGTGCCAGCAGTGAACAAAACACAGATACGCAGTATTTT
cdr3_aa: CASSEQNTDTQYF

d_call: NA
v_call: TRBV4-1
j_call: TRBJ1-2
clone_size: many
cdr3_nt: TGCGCCAGCAGCCAGATATCGAAACCTAACTATGGCTACACCTTC
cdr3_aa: CASSQISKPNYGYTF